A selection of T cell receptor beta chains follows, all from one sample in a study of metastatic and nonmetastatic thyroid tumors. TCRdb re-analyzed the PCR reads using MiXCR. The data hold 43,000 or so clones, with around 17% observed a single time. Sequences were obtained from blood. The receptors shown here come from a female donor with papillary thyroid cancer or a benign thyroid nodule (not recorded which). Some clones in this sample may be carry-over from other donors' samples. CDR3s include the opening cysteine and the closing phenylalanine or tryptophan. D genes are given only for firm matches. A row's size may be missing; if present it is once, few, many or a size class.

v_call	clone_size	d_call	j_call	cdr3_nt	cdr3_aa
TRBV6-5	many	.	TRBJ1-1	TGTGCCAGCAGTTACTTTGTCGACACTGAAGCTTTCTTT	CASSYFVDTEAFF
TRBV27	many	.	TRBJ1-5	TGTGCCAGCAGTCGACAGGCCGGAGATCAGCCCCAGCATTTT	CASSRQAGDQPQHF
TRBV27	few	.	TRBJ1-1	TGTGCCAGCAGTTTACCCGACAGGAACACTGAAGCTTTCTTT	CASSLPDRNTEAFF
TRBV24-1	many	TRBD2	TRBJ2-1	TGTGCCACCAGTGATTTGGGGGAGGGCCTCAGTGAGCAGTTCTTC	CATSDLGEGLSEQFF
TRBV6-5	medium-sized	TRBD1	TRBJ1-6	TGTGCCAGCAGTTCTCGGACAGGGGATCCGTCACCCCTCCACTTT	CASSSRTGDPSPLHF
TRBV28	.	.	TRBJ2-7	TGTGCCAGCAACCCAGCCAACAGGTACGAGCAGTACTTC	CASNPANRYEQYF
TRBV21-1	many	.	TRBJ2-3	TGTGCCAGCAGCAGCCGGTCGGGACTAGCGGGAGATCTTGCAGATACGCAGTATTTT	CASSSRSGLAGDLADTQYF
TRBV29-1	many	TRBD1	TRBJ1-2	TGCAGCGTTGAAGGGGGTGACAGGGGCCATCCTATAGGGGGCTACACCTTC	CSVEGGDRGHPIGGYTF
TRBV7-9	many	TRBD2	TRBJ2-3	TGTGCCAGCAGCTCTAGCGGGAGCGCAGATACGCAGTATTTT	CASSSSGSADTQYF
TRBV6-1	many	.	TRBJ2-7	TGTGCCAGCAGTGAAGCGCGGGTCGTCCGGACCTCGCACGAGCAGTACTTC	CASSEARVVRTSHEQYF
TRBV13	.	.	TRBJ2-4	TGTGCCAGCAGCTTAGGCCGAGGAGACAGTCAGTACTTC	CASSLGRGDSQYF
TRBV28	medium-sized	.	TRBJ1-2	TGTGCCAGCAGTCAGGGGAACTATGGCTACACCTTC	CASSQGNYGYTF
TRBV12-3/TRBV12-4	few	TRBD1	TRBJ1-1	TGTGCCAGCAGTTACACAGGGGGCGAATCATTGGCTTTCTTT	CASSYTGGESLAFF
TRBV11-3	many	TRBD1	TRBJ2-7	TGTGCCAGCAGTTTGCGAGGGACAGGGTTCCACGAGCAGTACTTC	CASSLRGTGFHEQYF
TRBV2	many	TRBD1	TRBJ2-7	TGTGCCAGCAGTTCCGGACAGGGTTGGGACGAGCAGTACTTC	CASSSGQGWDEQYF
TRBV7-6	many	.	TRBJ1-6	TGTGCCAGCAGCTTAGAAGCAGCTACCTTTAATTCACCCCTCCACTTT	CASSLEAATFNSPLHF
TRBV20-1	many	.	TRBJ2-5	TGCAGTGCTAGTGCGGGGACACCGCAAGAGACCCAGTACTTC	CSASAGTPQETQYF
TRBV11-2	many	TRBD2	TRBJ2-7	TGTGCCAGCAGCTTTAGAGGGCGGCTAGCGGGAGGGGCTTACGAGCAGTACTTC	CASSFRGRLAGGAYEQYF
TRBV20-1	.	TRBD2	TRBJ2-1	TGCAGTGCTAGAGATAATAGCGGGAGAGTATACAATGAGCAGTTCTTC	CSARDNSGRVYNEQFF
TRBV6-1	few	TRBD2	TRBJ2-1	TGTGACCGCAGACGGACTAGCGGGACGGACAATGAGCAGTTCTTC	CDRRRTSGTDNEQFF
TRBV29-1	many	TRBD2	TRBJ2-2	TGCAGCGTTGGAGGGGAGGGCGGGGAGCTGTTTTTT	CSVGGEGGELFF
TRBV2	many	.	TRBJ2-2	TGTGCCAGCAGTGTCGACTCCACCGGGGAGCTGTTTTTT	CASSVDSTGELFF
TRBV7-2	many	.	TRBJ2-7	TGTGCCAGCAGCTTAGCCGAGGGCGTGAGCTCCTACGAGCAGTACTTC	CASSLAEGVSSYEQYF
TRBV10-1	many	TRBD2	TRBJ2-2	TGCGCCAGCAGTGAGATAACTAGCGGGAGAACCGGGGAGCTGTTTTTT	CASSEITSGRTGELFF
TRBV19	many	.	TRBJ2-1	TGTGCATCCATGACAGGCTCCTACAATGAGCAGTTCTTC	CASMTGSYNEQFF
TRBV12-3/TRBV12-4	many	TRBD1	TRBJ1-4	TGTGCCAGCAGTAGACAGGGAGGGGCAACTAATGAAAAACTGTTTTTT	CASSRQGGATNEKLFF